This note documents a single T cell receptor (beta chain) sequence. Its specificity is not known. At one boundary the junction diverges from the germline segment, which might be a read error. TCRdb recomputed calls from the reads with MiXCR, one row per CDR3 protein. Of some 700,000 distinct CDR3 sequences detected, about a third appear once; the ten largest clones hold about 2.8%. This entry is derived from a study of T cell repertoires in cytomegalovirus infection. Study at large: Indications of both CMV infection and matching HLA type were provided by public TCR beta signatures.

Germline CDR1 MNHEY, CDR2 SVGEGT. CDR3 length: 14 amino acids. Overall study results and limits: Cumulative frequency (of public TCR beta family members) identified carriers of CMV plus the relevant HLA.

The receptor comes from a human donor in good health (CMV status not recorded). Some clones in this sample may be carry-over from other donors' samples. Material for sequencing was PBMCs. V and J are TRBV6-2 or TRBV6-3 and TRBJ2-2; 7 bases are a match to TRBD2. As DNA, the CDR3 is TGTGCCAGTGTTGGGGGGGTACGGGCCGGGGAGATGTTTTTT. It translates to CASVGGVRAGEMFF.